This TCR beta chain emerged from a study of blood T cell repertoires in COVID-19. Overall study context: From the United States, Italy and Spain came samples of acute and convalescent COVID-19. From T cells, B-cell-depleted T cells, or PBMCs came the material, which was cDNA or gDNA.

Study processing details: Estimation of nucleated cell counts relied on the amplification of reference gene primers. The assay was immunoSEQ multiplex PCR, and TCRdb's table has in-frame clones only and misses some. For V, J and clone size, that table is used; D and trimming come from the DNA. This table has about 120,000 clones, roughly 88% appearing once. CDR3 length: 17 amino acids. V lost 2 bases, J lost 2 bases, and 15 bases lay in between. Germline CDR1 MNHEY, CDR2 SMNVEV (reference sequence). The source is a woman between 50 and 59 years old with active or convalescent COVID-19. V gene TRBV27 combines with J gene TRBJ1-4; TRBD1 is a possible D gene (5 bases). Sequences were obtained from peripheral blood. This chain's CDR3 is CASSLLSPQGTNEKLFF. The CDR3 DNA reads TGTGCCAGCAGTTTACTATCCCCCCAGGGCACTAATGAAAAACTGTTTTTT.